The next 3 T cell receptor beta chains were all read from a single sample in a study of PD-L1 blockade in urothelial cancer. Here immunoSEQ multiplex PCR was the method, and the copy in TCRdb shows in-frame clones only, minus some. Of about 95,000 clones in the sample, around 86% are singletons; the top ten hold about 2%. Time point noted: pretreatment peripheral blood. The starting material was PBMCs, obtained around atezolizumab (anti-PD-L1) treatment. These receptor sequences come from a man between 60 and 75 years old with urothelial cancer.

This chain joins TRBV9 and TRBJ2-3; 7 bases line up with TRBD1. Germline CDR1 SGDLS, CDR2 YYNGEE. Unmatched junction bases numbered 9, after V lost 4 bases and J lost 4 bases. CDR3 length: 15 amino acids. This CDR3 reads CASSLTGTDPDTQYF. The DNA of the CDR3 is TGTGCCAGCAGCCTAACCGGGACAGACCCAGATACGCAGTATTTT. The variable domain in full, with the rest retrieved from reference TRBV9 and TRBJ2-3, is DSGVTQTPKHLITATGQRVTLRCSPRSGDLSVYWYQQSLDQGLQFLIQYYNGEERAKGNILERFSAQQFPDLHSELNLSSLELGDSALYFCASSLTGTDPDTQYFGPGTRLTVL.

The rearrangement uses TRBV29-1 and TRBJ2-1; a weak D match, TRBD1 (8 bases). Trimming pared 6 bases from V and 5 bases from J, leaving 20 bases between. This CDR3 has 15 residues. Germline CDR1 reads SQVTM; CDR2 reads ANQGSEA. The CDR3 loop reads CSVQKQGGANNEQFF. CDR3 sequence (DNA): TGCAGCGTCCAAAAACAGGGGGGGGCCAACAATGAGCAGTTCTTC.

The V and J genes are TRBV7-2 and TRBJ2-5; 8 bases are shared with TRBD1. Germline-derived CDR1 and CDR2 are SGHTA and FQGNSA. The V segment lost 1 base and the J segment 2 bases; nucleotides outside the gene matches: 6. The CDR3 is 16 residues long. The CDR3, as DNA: TGTGCCAGCAGCTTAGGGCAGGGGGCGTTACAAGAGACCCAGTACTTC. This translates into CASSLGQGALQETQYF.